Shown below are 5 T cell receptor beta chains from a single sample sequenced in a study of shared clonotypes between healthy human individuals. Some clones are missing from TCRdb's copy, which holds only in-frame ones; the method was immunoSEQ multiplex PCR. The repertoire holds about 1 million clones, with roughly 80% as singletons. What was sequenced was memory CD4+ T cells sorted from blood. As to subset: CD45RA-negative fraction. The receptors shown here come from a man younger than 35 in good health.

The chain uses TRBV30 and TRBJ2-2; unclear D gene. The CDR3 is made up of 13 amino acids. V lost 1 base and J lost 7, with 10 bases in between. The germline V gene has CDR1 GTSNPN and CDR2 SVGIG (reference sequence). The CDR3, as DNA: TGTGCCTGGAGTGGATACAGTATCGGGGAGCTGTTTTTT. Amino acids: CAWSGYSIGELFF.

As regards this clone: This same CDR3 is encoded by further DNA sequences in the sample. The chain links TRBV29-1 to TRBJ2-5, with 8 bases aligning to TRBD1. Germline loops: CDR1 SQVTM, CDR2 ANQGSEA. V was clipped by 2 bases and J by 4 bases; unmatched bases: 0. This CDR3 contains 12 residues. The CDR3 nucleotides read TGCAGCGTTGAAACAGGGGGAGAGACCCAGTACTTC. Amino acid sequence: CSVETGGETQYF.

V is TRBV15 and J is TRBJ2-1; a possible D gene is TRBD1 (6 bases). CDR1 is LNHNV and CDR2 is YYDKDF in the germline V gene (reference sequence). V was cut by 0 bases and J by 0 bases, with 12 bases left in between. The CDR3 has 17 amino acids. The CDR3 is CATSRDWADSSYNEQFF. The CDR3 DNA sequence: TGTGCCACCAGCAGAGATTGGGCGGACAGCTCCTACAATGAGCAGTTCTTC. The full variable domain, its missing parts supplied by reference TRBV15 and TRBJ2-1, is DAMVIQNPRYQVTQFGKPVTLSCSQTLNHNVMYWYQQKSSQAPKLLFHYYDKDFNNEADTPDNFQSRRPNTSFCFLDIRSPGLGDTAMYLCATSRDWADSSYNEQFFGPGTRLTVL.

This clone has just a few counts. The rearrangement uses TRBV6-1 and TRBJ1-1, with D possibly matching TRBD1 (6 bases). The CDR3 consists of 14 residues. CDR1 is MNHNS and CDR2 is SASEGT in the germline V gene. Trimming removed 8 bases at V and 1 base at J, with 14 bases between. The chain's CDR3 is CASRYGQWNTEAFF. CDR3 nucleotide sequence: TGTGCCAGCCGTTATGGACAGTGGAACACTGAAGCTTTCTTT.

The rearrangement links TRBV19 to TRBJ1-1, with D possibly being TRBD1 (6 bases). The CDR3 length is 13 residues. Trimming removed 4 bases from V and 3 bases from J, with 9 bases in between. Germline CDR1 is LNHDA and CDR2 is SQIVND (reference sequence). In DNA, the CDR3 is TGTGCCAGTAGTACACAGGGACACACTGAAGCTTTCTTT. Translated: CASSTQGHTEAFF.